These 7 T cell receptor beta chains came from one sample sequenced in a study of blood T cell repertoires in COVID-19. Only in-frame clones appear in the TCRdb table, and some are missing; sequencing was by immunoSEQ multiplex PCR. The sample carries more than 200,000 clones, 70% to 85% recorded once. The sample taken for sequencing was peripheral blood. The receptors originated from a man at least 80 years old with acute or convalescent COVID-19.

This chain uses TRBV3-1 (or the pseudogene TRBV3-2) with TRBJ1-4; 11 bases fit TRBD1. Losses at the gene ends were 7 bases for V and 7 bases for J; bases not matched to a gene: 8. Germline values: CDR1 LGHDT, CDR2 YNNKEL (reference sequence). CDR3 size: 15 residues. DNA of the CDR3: TGTGCCAGCACCCGCCTGGGACAGGGGGGTGAAAAACTGTTTTTT. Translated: CASTRLGQGGEKLFF.

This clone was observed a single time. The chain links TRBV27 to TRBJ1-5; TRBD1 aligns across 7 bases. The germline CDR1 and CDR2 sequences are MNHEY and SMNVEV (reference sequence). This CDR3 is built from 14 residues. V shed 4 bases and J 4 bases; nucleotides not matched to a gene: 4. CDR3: CASSSRDSNQPQHF. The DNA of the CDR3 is TGTGCCAGCAGTTCCCGGGACAGTAATCAGCCCCAGCATTTT.

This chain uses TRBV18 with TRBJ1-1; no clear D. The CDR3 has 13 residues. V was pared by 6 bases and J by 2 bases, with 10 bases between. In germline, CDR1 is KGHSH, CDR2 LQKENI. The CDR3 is CASSPMANTEAFF. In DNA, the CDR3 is TGTGCCAGCTCCCCCATGGCCAACACTGAAGCTTTCTTT.

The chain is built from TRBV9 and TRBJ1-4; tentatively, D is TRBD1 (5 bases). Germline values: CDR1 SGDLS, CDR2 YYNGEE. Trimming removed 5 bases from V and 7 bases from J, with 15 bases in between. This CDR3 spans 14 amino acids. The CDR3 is CASSARQRGEKLFF. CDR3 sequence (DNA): TGTGCCAGCAGTGCCCGACAGCGGGGTGAAAAACTGTTTTTT.

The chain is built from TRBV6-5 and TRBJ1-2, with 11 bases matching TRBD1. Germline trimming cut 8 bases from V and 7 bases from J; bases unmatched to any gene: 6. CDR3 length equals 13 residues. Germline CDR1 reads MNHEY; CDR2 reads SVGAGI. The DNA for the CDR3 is TGTGCCAGCCGGCCGGGACAGGGGGGTGGCTACACCTTC. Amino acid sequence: CASRPGQGGGYTF.

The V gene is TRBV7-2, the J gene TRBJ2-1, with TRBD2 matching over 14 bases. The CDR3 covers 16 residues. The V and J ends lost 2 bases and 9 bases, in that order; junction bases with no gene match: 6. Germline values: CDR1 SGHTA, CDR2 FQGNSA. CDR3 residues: CASSLTPGLAGVEQFF. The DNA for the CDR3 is TGTGCCAGCAGCTTAACTCCGGGACTAGCGGGAGTTGAGCAGTTCTTC.

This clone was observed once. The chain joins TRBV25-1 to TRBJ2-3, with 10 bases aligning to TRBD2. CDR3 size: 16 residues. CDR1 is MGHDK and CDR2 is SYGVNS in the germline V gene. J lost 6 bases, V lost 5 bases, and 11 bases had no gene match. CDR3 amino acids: CASSPRAGGQGDTQYF. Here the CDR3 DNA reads TGTGCCAGCAGTCCCCGAGCGGGGGGGCAGGGGGATACGCAGTATTTT.